This T cell receptor beta chain was observed in a study of T cells in women clearing cervical HPV infection. Turning to the study itself: Blood came at first lesion visit for cases, post-clearance for controls. HLA type could not be excluded as a confounder.

The study, taken as a whole, reports: TRBV6-7 abundance was lower in cases than controls (around 0.1% versus 0.15%).

HPV was found by MY09/MY11 PCR and dot-blot genotyping. The germline V gene encodes CDR1 SNHLY and CDR2 FYNNEI. V shed 3 bases and J 5 bases; nucleotides not matched to a gene: 3. The CDR3 runs to 14 residues. TCRdb's table, derived via immunoSEQ multiplex PCR, lists solely in-frame clones and lacks some. This sample's clone table lists fewer than 35,000 clones. On this clone: As yet, its antigen is unknown. The CDR3 is cut off 3 residues early in the read; its end comes from the germline J gene.

V usage is TRBV2 and J usage is TRBJ2-2, with TRBD1 matching over 7 bases. The TCR was taken from a woman between 18 and 75 years old with a cervical HPV16 infection that either progressed to CIN3+ or cleared (not recorded which). Sequencing was done on a sample of blood buffy coat. The CDR3 DNA, read in part, is TGTGCCAGCAGTGATGTCAGGGGGACCGGGGAG. This translates into CASSDVRGTGE. In full, the CDR3 reads CASSDVRGTGELFF. Full variable domain (remainder filled in from reference TRBV2 and TRBJ2-2): EPEVTQTPSHQVTQMGQEVILRCVPISNHLYFYWYRQILGQKVEFLVSFYNNEISEKSEIFDDQFSVERPDGSNFTLKIRSTKLEDSAMYFCASSDVRGTGELFFGEGSRLTVL.